This T cell receptor (beta chain) was identified during a study of Graves' ophthalmopathy and Graves' hyperthyroidism. TCR beta CDR3 regions were amplified from RNA transcripts. RT-PCR with HTBI primers came first, then second-round multiplex PCR. From the multiplex PCR reads, TCRdb called clonotypes with MiXCR, one entry per CDR3 protein. The data hold approximately 210,000 distinct CDR3 sequences, with 25% to 35% observed a single time. The CDR3 extends over 14 amino acids. With V trimmed by 5 bases and J by 3 bases, 4 bases remained unmatched. Germline V gene data show CDR1 as MNHNS and CDR2 as SASEGT.

The chain combines TRBV6-1 with TRBJ1-1; TRBD1 matches 9 bases. Sequenced material: peripheral blood. This clonotype originated in a man in his fifties with Graves' ophthalmopathy. The CDR3 sequence: CASSRDREDTEAFF. Written as DNA, the CDR3 is TGTGCCAGCAGTCGGGACAGGGAGGACACTGAAGCTTTCTTT.